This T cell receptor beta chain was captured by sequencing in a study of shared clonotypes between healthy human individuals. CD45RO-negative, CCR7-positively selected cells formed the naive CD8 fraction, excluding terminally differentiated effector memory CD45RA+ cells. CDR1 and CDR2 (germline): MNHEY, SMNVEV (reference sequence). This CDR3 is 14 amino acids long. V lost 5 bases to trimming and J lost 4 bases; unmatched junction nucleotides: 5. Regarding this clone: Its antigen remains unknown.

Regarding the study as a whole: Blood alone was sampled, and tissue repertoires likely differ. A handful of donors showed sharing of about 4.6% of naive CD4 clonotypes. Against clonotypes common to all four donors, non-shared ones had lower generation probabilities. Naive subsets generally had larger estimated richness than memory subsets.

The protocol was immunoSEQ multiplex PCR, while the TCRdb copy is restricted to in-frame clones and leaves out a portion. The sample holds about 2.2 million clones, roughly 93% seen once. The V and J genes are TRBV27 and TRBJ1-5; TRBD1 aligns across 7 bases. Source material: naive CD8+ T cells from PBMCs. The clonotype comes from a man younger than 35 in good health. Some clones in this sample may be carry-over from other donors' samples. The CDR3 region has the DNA TGTGCCAGCAGTCGGACAGGACAAAATCAGCCCCAGCATTTT. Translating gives CASSRTGQNQPQHF.